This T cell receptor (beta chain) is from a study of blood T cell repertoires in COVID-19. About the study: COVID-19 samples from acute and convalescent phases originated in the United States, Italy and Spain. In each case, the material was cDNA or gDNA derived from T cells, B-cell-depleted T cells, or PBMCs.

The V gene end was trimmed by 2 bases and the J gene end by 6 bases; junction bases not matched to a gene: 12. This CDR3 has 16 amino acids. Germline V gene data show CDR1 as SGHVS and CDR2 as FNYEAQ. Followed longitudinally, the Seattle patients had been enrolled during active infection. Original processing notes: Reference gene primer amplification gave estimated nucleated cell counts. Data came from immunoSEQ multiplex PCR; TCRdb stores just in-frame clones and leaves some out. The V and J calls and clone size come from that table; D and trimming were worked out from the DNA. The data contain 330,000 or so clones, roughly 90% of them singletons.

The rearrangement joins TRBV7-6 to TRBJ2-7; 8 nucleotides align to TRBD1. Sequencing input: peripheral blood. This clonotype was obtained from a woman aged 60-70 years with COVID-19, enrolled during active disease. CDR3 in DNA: TGTGCCAGCAGCTTACTCGGAAGCCAGGGGGCGGGCGAGCAGTACTTC. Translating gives CASSLLGSQGAGEQYF.